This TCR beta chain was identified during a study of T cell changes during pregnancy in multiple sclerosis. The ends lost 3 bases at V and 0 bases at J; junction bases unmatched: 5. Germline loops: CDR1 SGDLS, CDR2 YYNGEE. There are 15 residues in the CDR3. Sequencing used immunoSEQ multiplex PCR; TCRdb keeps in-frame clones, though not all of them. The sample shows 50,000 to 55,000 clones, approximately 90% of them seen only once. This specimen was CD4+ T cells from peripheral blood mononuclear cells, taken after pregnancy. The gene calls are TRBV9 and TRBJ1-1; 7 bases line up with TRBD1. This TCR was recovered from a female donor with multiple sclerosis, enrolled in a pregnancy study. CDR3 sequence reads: CASSEQGIMNTEAFF. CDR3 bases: TGTGCCAGCAGCGAACAGGGGATCATGAACACTGAAGCTTTCTTT.